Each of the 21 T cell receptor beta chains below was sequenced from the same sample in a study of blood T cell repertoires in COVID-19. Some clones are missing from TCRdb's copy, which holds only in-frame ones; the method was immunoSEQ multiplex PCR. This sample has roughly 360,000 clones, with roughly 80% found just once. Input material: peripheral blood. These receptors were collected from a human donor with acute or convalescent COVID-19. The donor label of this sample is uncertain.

The CDR3, as DNA: TGTGCCAGCAGTTACGACAGGGCAACCTACGAGCAGTACTTC. It specifies CASSYDRATYEQYF. The chain employs TRBV6-5 and TRBJ2-7, with TRBD1 matching over 7 bases. This CDR3 contains 14 residues. Germline V gene lookup returns CDR1 MNHEY and CDR2 SVGAGI. Trimming cost V 2 bases and J 2 bases; bases outside gene matches: 3.

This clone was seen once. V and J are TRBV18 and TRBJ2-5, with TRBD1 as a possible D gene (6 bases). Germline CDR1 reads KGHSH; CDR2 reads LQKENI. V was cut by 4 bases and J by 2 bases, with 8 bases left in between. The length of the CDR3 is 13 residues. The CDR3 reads CASSRTAQETQYF. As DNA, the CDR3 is TGTGCCAGCTCACGGACAGCACAAGAGACCCAGTACTTC. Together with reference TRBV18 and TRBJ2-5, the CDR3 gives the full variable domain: NAGVMQNPRHLVRRRGQEARLRCSPMKGHSHVYWYRQLPEEGLKFMVYLQKENIIDESGMPKERFSAEFPKEGPSILRIQQVVRGDSAAYFCASSRTAQETQYFGPGTRLLVL.

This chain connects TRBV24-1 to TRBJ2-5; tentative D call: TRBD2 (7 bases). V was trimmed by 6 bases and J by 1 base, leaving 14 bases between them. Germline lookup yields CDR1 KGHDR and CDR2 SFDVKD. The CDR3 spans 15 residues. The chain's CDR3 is CATSTAGASQETQYF. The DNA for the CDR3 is TGTGCCACCAGTACGGCGGGGGCATCCCAAGAGACCCAGTACTTC.

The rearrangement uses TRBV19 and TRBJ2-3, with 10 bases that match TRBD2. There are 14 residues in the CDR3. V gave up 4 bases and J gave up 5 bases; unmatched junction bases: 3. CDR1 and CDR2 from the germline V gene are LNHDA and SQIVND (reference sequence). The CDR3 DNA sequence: TGTGCCAGTAGTACCAGACTAGCGGGAGATACGCAGTATTTT. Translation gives CASSTRLAGDTQYF. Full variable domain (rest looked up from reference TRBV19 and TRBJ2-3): DGGITQSPKYLFRKEGQNVTLSCEQNLNHDAMYWYRQDPGQGLRLIYYSQIVNDFQKGDIAEGYSVSREKKESFPLTVTSAQKNPTAFYLCASSTRLAGDTQYFGPGTRLTVL.

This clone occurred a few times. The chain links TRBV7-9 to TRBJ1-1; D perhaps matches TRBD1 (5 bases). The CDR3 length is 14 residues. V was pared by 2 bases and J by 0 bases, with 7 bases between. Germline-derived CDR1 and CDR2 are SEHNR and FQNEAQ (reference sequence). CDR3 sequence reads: CASSLWGLNTEAFF. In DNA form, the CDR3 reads TGTGCCAGCAGCTTATGGGGCTTGAACACTGAAGCTTTCTTT.

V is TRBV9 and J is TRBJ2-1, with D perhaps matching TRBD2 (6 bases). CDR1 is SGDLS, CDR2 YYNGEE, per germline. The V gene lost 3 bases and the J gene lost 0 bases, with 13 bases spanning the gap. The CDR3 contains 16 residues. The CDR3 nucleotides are TGTGCCAGCAGCGCCCAGGGACTGTCCTCCTACAATGAGCAGTTCTTC. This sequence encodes CASSAQGLSSYNEQFF.

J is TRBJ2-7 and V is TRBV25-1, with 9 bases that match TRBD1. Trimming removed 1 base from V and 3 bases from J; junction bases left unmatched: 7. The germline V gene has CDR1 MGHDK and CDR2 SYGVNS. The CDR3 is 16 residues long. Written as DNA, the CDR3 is TGTGCCAGCAGTGAATCCGGGACAGGGTCTTTCTACGAGCAGTACTTC. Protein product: CASSESGTGSFYEQYF.

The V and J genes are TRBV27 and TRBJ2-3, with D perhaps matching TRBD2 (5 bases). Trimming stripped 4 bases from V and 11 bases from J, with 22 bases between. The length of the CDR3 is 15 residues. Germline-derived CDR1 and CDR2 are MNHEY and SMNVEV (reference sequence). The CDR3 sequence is CASSSTPGISVEQYF. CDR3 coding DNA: TGTGCCAGCAGTTCTACCCCGGGAATTTCGGTGGAGCAGTATTTT.

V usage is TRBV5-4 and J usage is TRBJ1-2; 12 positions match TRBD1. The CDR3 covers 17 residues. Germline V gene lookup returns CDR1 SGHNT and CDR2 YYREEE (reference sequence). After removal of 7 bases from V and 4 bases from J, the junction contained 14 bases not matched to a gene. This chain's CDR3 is CASQAGTGGGTGYGYTF. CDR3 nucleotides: TGTGCCAGCCAAGCCGGGACAGGGGGCGGGACAGGCTATGGCTACACCTTC.

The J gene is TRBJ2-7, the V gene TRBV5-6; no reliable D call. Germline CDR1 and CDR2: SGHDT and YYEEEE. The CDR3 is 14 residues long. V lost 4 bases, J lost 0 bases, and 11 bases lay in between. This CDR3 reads CASSLGRSSYEQYF. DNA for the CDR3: TGTGCCAGCAGCCTAGGAAGAAGCTCCTACGAGCAGTACTTC.

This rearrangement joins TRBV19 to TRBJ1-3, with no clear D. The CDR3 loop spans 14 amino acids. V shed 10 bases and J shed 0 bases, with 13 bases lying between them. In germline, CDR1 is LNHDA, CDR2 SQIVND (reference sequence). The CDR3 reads CATSRGLSGNTIYF. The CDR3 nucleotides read TGTGCCACCTCTCGCGGGCTCTCTGGAAACACCATATATTTT.

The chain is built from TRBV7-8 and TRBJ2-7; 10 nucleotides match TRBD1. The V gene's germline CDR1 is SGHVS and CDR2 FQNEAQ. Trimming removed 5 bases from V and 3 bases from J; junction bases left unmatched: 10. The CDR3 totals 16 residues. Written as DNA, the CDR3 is TGTGCCAGCAGCAGGGGGACGACAGGGGGCTTCTACGAGCAGTACTTC. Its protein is CASSRGTTGGFYEQYF.

In nucleotides, the CDR3 is TGTGCCAGCAGCGGGGGGAGGACCGAACCCCTCCACTTT. It is translated as CASSGGRTEPLHF. The chain employs TRBV7-6 and TRBJ1-6; TRBD1 is a possible D gene (5 bases). Germline V CDR1 and CDR2: SGHVS, FNYEAQ. V dropped 5 bases and J dropped 12 bases, with 14 bases sitting between them. This CDR3 is built from 13 residues.

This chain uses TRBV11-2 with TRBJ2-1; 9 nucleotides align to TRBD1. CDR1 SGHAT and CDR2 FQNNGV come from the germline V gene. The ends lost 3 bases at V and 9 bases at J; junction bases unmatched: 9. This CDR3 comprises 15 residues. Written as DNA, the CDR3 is TGTGCCAGCAGCTTTGGGACAGGGTCGATGAGTGAGCAGTTCTTC. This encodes CASSFGTGSMSEQFF. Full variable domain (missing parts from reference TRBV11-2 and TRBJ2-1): EAGVAQSPRYKIIEKRQSVAFWCNPISGHATLYWYQQILGQGPKLLIQFQNNGVVDDSQLPKDRFSAERLKGVDSTLKIQPAKLEDSAVYLCASSFGTGSMSEQFFGPGTRLTVL.

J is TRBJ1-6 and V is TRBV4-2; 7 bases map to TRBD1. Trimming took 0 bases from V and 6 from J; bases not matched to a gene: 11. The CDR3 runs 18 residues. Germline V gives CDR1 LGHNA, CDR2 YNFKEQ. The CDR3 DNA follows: TGTGCCAGCAGCCAAGAAGGAGGGCCGGGACAGTTTAATTCACCCCTCCACTTT. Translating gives CASSQEGGPGQFNSPLHF.

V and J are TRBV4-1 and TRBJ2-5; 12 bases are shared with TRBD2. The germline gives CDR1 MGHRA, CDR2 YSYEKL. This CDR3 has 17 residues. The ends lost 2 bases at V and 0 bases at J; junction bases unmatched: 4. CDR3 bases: TGCGCCAGCAGCCAACCACGACTAGCGGGGGACCAAGAGACCCAGTACTTC. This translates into CASSQPRLAGDQETQYF.

CDR3 amino acids: CASTKGLVNTGELFF. CDR3 bases: TGTGCCAGCACTAAGGGACTAGTGAACACCGGGGAGCTGTTTTTT. The chain carries TRBV2 and TRBJ2-2, with 8 nucleotides matching TRBD2. The CDR3 contains 15 residues. J lost 1 base, V lost 7 bases, and 5 bases had no gene match. Germline V gene data show CDR1 as SNHLY and CDR2 as FYNNEI.

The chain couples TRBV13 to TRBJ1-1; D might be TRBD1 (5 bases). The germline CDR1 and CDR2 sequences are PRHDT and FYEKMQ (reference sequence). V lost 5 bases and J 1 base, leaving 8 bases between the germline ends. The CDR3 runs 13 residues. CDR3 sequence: CASSLRGNTEAFF. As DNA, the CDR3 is TGTGCCAGCAGCCTAAGGGGGAACACTGAAGCTTTCTTT. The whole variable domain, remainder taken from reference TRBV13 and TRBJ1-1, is AAGVIQSPRHLIKEKRETATLKCYPIPRHDTVYWYQQGPGQDPQFLISFYEKMQSDKGSIPDRFSAQQFSDYHSELNMSSLELGDSALYFCASSLRGNTEAFFGQGTRLTVV.

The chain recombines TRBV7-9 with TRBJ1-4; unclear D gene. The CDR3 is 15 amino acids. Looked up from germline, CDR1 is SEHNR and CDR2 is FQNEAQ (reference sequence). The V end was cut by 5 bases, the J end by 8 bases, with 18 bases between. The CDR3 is CASSLWSQRVEKLFF. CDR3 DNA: TGTGCCAGCAGCCTGTGGAGCCAACGGGTGGAAAAACTGTTTTTT.

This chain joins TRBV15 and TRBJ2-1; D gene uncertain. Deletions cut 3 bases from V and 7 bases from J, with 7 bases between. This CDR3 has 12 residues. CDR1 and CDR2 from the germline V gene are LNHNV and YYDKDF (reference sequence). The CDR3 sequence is CATSRSQNEQFF. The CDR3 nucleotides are TGTGCCACCAGCAGGTCACAAAATGAGCAGTTCTTC.

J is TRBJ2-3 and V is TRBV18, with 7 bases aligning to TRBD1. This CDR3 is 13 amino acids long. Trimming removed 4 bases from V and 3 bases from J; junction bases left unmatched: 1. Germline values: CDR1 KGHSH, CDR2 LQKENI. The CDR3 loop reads CASSQQGTDTQYF. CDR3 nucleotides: TGTGCCAGCTCACAACAGGGGACAGATACGCAGTATTTT.